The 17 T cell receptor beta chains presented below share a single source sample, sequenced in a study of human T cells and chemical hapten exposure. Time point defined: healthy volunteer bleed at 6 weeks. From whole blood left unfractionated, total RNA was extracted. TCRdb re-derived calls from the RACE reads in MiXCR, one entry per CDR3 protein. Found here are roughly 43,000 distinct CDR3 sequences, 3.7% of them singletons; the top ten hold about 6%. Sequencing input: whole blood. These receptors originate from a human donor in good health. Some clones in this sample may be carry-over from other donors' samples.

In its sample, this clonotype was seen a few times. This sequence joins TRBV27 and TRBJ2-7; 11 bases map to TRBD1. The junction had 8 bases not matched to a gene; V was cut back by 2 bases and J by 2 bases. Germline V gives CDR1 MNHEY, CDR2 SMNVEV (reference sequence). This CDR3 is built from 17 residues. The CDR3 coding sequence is TGTGCCAGCAGTTTAAATTCGCCGGGACAGGGGGCCTACGAGCAGTACTTC. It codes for CASSLNSPGQGAYEQYF.

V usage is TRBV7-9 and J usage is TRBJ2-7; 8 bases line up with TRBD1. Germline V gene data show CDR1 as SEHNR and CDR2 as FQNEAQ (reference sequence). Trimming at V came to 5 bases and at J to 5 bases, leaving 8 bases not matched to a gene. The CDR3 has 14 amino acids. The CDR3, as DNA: TGTGCCAGCAGCATGGGACAGGCGGCCCACGAGCAGTACTTC. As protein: CASSMGQAAHEQYF.

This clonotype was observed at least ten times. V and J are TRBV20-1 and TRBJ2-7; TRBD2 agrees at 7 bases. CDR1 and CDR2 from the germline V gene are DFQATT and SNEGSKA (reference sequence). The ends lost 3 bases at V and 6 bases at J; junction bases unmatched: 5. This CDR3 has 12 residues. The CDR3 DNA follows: TGCAGTGCTAGTCTAACGGGAGGCGAGCAGTACTTC. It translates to CSASLTGGEQYF.

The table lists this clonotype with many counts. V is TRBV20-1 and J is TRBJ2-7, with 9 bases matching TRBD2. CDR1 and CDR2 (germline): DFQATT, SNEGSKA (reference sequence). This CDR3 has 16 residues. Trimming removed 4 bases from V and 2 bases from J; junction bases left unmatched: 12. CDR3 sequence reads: CSATTRGGRGTYEQYF. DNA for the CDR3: TGCAGTGCTACGACTCGTGGCGGGAGGGGAACCTACGAGCAGTACTTC.

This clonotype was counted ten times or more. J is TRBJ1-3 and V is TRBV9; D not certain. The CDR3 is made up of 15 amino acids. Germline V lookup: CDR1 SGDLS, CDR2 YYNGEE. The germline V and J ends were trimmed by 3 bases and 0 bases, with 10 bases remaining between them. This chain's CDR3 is CASSGRMSSGNTIYF. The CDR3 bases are TGTGCCAGCAGCGGAAGGATGAGCTCTGGAAACACCATATATTTT. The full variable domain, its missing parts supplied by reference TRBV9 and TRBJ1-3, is DSGVTQTPKHLITATGQRVTLRCSPRSGDLSVYWYQQSLDQGLQFLIQYYNGEERAKGNILERFSAQQFPDLHSELNLSSLELGDSALYFCASSGRMSSGNTIYFGEGSWLTVV.

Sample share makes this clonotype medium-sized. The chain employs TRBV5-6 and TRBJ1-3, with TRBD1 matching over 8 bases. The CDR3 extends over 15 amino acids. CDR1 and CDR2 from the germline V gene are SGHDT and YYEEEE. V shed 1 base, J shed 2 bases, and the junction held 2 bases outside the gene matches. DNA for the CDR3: TGTGCCAGCAGCTTGCTACAGGGGGCTGGAAACACCATATATTTT. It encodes CASSLLQGAGNTIYF.

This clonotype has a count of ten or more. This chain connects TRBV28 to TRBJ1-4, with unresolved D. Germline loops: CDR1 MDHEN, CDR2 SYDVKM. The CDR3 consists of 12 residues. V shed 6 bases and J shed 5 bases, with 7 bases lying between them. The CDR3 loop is CASRRPNEKLFF. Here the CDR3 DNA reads TGTGCCAGCAGGCGGCCAAATGAAAAACTGTTTTTT.

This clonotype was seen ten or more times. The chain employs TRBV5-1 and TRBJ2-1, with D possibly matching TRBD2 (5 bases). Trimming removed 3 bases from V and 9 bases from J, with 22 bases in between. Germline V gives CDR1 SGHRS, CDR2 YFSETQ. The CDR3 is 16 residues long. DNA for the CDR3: TGCGCCAGCAGCTGGTCGGTGGGCGCGGGTAGTAGTGAGCAGTTCTTC. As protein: CASSWSVGAGSSEQFF. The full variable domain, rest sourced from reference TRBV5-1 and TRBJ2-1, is KAGVTQTPRYLIKTRGQQVTLSCSPISGHRSVSWYQQTPGQGLQFLFEYFSETQRNKGNFPGRFSGRQFSNSRSEMNVSTLELGDSALYLCASSWSVGAGSSEQFFGPGTRLTVL.

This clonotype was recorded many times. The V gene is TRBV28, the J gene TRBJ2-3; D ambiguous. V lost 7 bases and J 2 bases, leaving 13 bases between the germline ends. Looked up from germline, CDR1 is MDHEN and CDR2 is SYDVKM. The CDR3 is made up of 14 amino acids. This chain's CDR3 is CASMVDTATDTQYF. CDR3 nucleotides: TGTGCCAGCATGGTCGACACGGCCACAGATACGCAGTATTTT.

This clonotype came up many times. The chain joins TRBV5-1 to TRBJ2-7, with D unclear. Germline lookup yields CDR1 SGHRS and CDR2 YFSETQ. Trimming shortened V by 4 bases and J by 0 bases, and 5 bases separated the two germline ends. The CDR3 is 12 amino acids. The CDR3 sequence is CASSQTSYEQYF. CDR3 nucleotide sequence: TGCGCCAGCAGCCAGACCTCCTACGAGCAGTACTTC.

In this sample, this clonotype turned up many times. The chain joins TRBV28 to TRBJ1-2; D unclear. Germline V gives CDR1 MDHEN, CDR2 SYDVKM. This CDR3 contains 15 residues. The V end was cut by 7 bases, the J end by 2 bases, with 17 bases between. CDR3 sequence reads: CASTGGPAANYGYTF. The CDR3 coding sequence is TGTGCCAGCACTGGAGGACCAGCCGCCAACTATGGCTACACCTTC.

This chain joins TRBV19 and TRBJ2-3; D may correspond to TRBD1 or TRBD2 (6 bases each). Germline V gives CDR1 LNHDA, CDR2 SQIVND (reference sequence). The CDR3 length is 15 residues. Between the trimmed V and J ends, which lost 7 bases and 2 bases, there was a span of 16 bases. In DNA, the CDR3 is TGTGCCAGTACCCCGGGGGCGGGACCCACAGATACGCAGTATTTT. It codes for CASTPGAGPTDTQYF. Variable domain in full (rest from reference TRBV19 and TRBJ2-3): DGGITQSPKYLFRKEGQNVTLSCEQNLNHDAMYWYRQDPGQGLRLIYYSQIVNDFQKGDIAEGYSVSREKKESFPLTVTSAQKNPTAFYLCASTPGAGPTDTQYFGPGTRLTVL.

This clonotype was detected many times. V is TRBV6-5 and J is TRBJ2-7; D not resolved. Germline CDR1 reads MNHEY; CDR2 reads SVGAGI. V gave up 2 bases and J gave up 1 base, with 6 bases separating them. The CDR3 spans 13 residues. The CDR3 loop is CASSYERSYEQYF. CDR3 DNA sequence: TGTGCCAGCAGTTACGAGCGATCCTACGAGCAGTACTTC.

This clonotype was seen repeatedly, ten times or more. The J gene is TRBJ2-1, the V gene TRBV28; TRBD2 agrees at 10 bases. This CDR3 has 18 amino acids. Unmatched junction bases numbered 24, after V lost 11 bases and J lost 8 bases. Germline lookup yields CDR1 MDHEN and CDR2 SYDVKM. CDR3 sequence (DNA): TGTGCCGCACTCCCAAGCGGGAGGGACCGTATAGTTGTAGATGAGCAGTTCTTC. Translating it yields CAALPSGRDRIVVDEQFF.

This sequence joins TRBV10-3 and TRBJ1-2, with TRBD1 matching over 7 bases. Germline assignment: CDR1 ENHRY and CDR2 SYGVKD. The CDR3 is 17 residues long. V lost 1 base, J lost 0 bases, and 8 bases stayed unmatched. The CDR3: CAISELVGQGANYGYTF. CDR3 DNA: TGTGCCATCAGTGAGTTAGTCGGGCAGGGGGCTAACTATGGCTACACCTTC.

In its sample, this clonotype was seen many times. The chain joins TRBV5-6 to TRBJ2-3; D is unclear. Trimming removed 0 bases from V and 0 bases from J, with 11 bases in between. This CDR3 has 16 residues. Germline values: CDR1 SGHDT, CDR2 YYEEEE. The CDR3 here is CASSLELMASTDTQYF. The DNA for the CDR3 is TGTGCCAGCAGCTTGGAGCTGATGGCTAGCACAGATACGCAGTATTTT.

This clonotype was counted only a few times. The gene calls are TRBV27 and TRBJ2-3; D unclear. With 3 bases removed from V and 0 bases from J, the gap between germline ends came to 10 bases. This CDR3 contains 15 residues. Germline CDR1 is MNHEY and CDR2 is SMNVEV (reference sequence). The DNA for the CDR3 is TGTGCCAGCAGTTTCTCCCGGAGTAGCACAGATACGCAGTATTTT. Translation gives CASSFSRSSTDTQYF.